These 22 T cell receptor beta chains were sequenced from one sample in a study of T cell responses to AZD1222 COVID-19 vaccine. Assay: immunoSEQ multiplex PCR; the TCRdb copy retains only in-frame clones and omits some. This table has about 85,000 clones, approximately 87% appearing once. The specimen was peripheral blood, collected on day 0 of AZD1222 vaccination. These receptors were taken from an adult in good health.

V is TRBV19 and J is TRBJ2-5, with a possible D match to TRBD1 (6 bases). The CDR3 runs 14 residues. In germline, CDR1 is LNHDA, CDR2 SQIVND (reference sequence). The ends were cut back, 3 bases at V and 1 base at J, with 9 bases in the middle. The CDR3 spells CASSMQGTQETQYF. CDR3 bases: TGTGCCAGTAGTATGCAGGGGACCCAAGAGACCCAGTACTTC.

V and J are TRBV12-3 or TRBV12-4 and TRBJ1-2; possibly TRBD1 for D (5 bases). The V end lost 5 bases, the J end lost 4 bases, and 8 bases lay between the germline ends. The CDR3 runs to 12 residues. The CDR3 reads CASSGAGYGYTF. The CDR3 bases are TGTGCCAGCAGTGGGGCAGGCTATGGCTACACCTTC.

The gene calls are TRBV2 and TRBJ2-2; TRBD2 is a possible D gene (6 bases). Between the trimmed V and J ends, which lost 6 bases and 0 bases, there was a span of 11 bases. Germline V lookup: CDR1 SNHLY, CDR2 FYNNEI. The CDR3 is 15 amino acids. For the CDR3, the DNA is TGTGCCAGCAGGGGGACTTTCGCGAACACCGGGGAGCTGTTTTTT. Translated, it gives CASRGTFANTGELFF. Filled out from reference TRBV2 and TRBJ2-2, the complete variable domain reads EPEVTQTPSHQVTQMGQEVILRCVPISNHLYFYWYRQILGQKVEFLVSFYNNEISEKSEIFDDQFSVERPDGSNFTLKIRSTKLEDSAMYFCASRGTFANTGELFFGEGSRLTVL.

This chain connects TRBV3-1 (or the pseudogene TRBV3-2) to TRBJ2-7; D gene uncertain. Germline CDR1 reads LGHDT; CDR2 reads YNNKEL (reference sequence). The CDR3 length is 11 residues. V was trimmed by 0 bases and J by 5 bases, leaving 2 bases between them. The CDR3 DNA follows: TGTGCCAGCAGCCAAGAGCACGAGCAGTACTTC. The encoded protein is CASSQEHEQYF.

The V call is TRBV4-1, the J call TRBJ2-5, with D tentatively TRBD1 (6 bases). The germline V gene has CDR1 MGHRA and CDR2 YSYEKL. V was clipped by 3 bases and J by 1 base, with 12 bases between them. This CDR3 has 15 residues. CDR3 sequence (DNA): TGCGCCAGCAGCCAGACGGGACACATCCAAGAGACCCAGTACTTC. It translates to CASSQTGHIQETQYF.

The sample holds a few counts of this clone. V and J are TRBV14 and TRBJ1-2; TRBD1 matches 9 bases. The V gene's germline CDR1 is SGHDN and CDR2 FVKESK. After removal of 3 bases from V and 2 bases from J, the junction contained 4 bases not matched to a gene. There are 15 residues in the CDR3. CDR3 in amino acids: CASSHRGQGNYGYTF. For the CDR3, the DNA is TGTGCCAGCAGCCATCGCGGACAGGGGAACTATGGCTACACCTTC. Variable domain in full (rest from reference TRBV14 and TRBJ1-2): EAGVTQFPSHSVIEKGQTVTLRCDPISGHDNLYWYRRVMGKEIKFLLHFVKESKQDESGMPNNRFLAERTGGTYSTLKVQPAELEDSGVYFCASSHRGQGNYGYTFGSGTRLTVV.

This clone was seen more than once but under ten times. This sequence joins TRBV4-1 and TRBJ1-1; 7 bases agree with TRBD1. The germline CDR1 and CDR2 sequences are MGHRA and YSYEKL. This CDR3 is built from 17 residues. Losses at the gene ends were 5 bases for V and 1 base for J; bases not matched to a gene: 13. CDR3: CASSEQYSGTANTEAFF. The CDR3, as DNA: TGCGCCAGCAGCGAGCAATATAGCGGGACAGCGAACACTGAAGCTTTCTTT.

The CDR3: CATSDTGQAPEAFF. CDR3 bases: TGTGCCACCAGTGATACTGGACAGGCCCCTGAAGCTTTCTTT. The chain uses TRBV24-1 and TRBJ1-1; 7 bases are a match to TRBD1. V dropped 3 bases and J dropped 6; count of bases not matched to a gene: 6. Looked up from germline, CDR1 is KGHDR and CDR2 is SFDVKD. There are 14 residues in the CDR3.

V usage is TRBV18 and J usage is TRBJ2-2; TRBD2 is a possible D gene (5 bases). The V gene's germline CDR1 is KGHSH and CDR2 LQKENI. The CDR3 contains 17 residues. Trimming stripped 0 bases from V and 2 bases from J, with 13 bases between. The CDR3 DNA follows: TGTGCCAGCTCACCACCGAGCCGGAGGATAAACACCGGGGAGCTGTTTTTT. Protein: CASSPPSRRINTGELFF.

V is TRBV30 and J is TRBJ1-2; TRBD1 might be the D (5 bases). The CDR3 has 14 amino acids. Germline CDR1 is GTSNPN and CDR2 is SVGIG (reference sequence). Trimming pared 1 base from V and 0 bases from J, leaving 9 bases between. This CDR3 is CAWSAGLANYGYTF. CDR3 nucleotides: TGTGCCTGGAGTGCAGGGTTAGCTAACTATGGCTACACCTTC.

The chain joins TRBV7-8 to TRBJ1-1; tentatively, D is TRBD1 (6 bases). The length of the CDR3 is 16 residues. CDR1 SGHVS and CDR2 FQNEAQ come from the germline V gene. V was trimmed by 4 bases and J by 0 bases, leaving 15 bases between them. Here the CDR3 DNA reads TGTGCCAGCAGCTACCAAGCAGGGGAAGTGAACACTGAAGCTTTCTTT. Its translation is CASSYQAGEVNTEAFF.

The V call is TRBV18, the J call TRBJ1-5, with D unresolved. This CDR3 contains 16 residues. The ends were cut back, 3 bases at V and 3 bases at J, with 15 bases in the middle. The germline gives CDR1 KGHSH, CDR2 LQKENI. CDR3 nucleotide sequence: TGTGCCAGCTCACCTGAGGGTCTACCTAACAATCAGCCCCAGCATTTT. Its protein is CASSPEGLPNNQPQHF.

The rearrangement links TRBV10-3 to TRBJ1-2; tentatively, D is TRBD1 (5 bases). The V end lost 0 bases, the J end lost 4 bases, and 6 bases lay between the germline ends. Germline-derived CDR1 and CDR2 are ENHRY and SYGVKD. The CDR3 is made up of 13 amino acids. Here the CDR3 DNA reads TGTGCCATCAGTGAGTCGGGGACCTATGGCTACACCTTC. It yields the protein CAISESGTYGYTF.

A note on this clone: The same CDR3 also results from other DNA sequences found in this sample. The chain links TRBV19 to TRBJ1-4; D is unresolved. V shed 1 base and J shed 0 bases, with 9 bases lying between them. The germline V gene encodes CDR1 LNHDA and CDR2 SQIVND (reference sequence). This CDR3 has 16 residues. The CDR3 reads CASSIGGSATNEKLFF. CDR3 DNA sequence: TGTGCCAGTAGTATAGGAGGGTCGGCAACTAATGAAAAACTGTTTTTT.

The chain combines TRBV11-3 with TRBJ2-2, with unresolved D. The CDR3 runs to 13 residues. Trimming took 3 bases from V and 4 from J, leaving 6 bases between them. Germline CDR1 and CDR2: SGHNT and YENEEA. As DNA, the CDR3 is TGTGCCAGCAGCTTCACTGGCACCGGGGAGCTGTTTTTT. Translation: CASSFTGTGELFF.

This clone appeared a single time. The V and J genes are TRBV5-6 and TRBJ1-3; no clear D. The length of the CDR3 is 17 residues. Trimming shortened V by 3 bases and J by 2 bases, and 18 bases separated the two germline ends. Germline V gene sequence: CDR1 SGHDT, CDR2 YYEEEE. CDR3 region: CASSYPSGQAAGNTIYF. In DNA, the CDR3 is TGTGCCAGCAGCTATCCCTCCGGCCAGGCGGCTGGAAACACCATATATTTT.

This chain joins TRBV5-4 and TRBJ2-3; D is undetermined. This CDR3 is built from 14 residues. Germline values: CDR1 SGHNT, CDR2 YYREEE (reference sequence). The ends were cut back, 1 base at V and 0 bases at J, with 6 bases in the middle. The chain's CDR3 is CASSLPGSTDTQYF. The CDR3 nucleotides are TGTGCCAGCAGCTTGCCAGGAAGCACAGATACGCAGTATTTT.

This clone was counted a single time. The chain recombines TRBV6-6 with TRBJ2-7; TRBD1 might be the D (5 bases). CDR1 is MNHNY, CDR2 SVGAGI, per germline (reference sequence). V gave up 2 bases and J gave up 2 bases, with 16 bases separating them. The CDR3 consists of 16 residues. CDR3 DNA: TGTGCCAGCAGTTACCCATCACAGGTTACGACCTACGAGCAGTACTTC. This translates into CASSYPSQVTTYEQYF.

The rearrangement uses TRBV7-6 and TRBJ2-7; D gene unclear. The CDR3 runs to 12 residues. Per germline, CDR1 SGHVS and CDR2 FNYEAQ. Trimming removed 1 base at V and 8 bases at J, with 9 bases between. The CDR3, as DNA: TGTGCCAGCAGCTTAGGGGGTTTCCAGCAGTACTTC. Amino acids: CASSLGGFQQYF.

J is TRBJ2-3 and V is TRBV5-1, with TRBD2 as a possible D gene (5 bases). Trimming took 7 bases from V and 3 from J, leaving 9 bases between them. Germline CDR1 SGHRS, CDR2 YFSETQ. This CDR3 has 12 residues. CDR3 sequence: CASGLSTDTQYF. Here the CDR3 DNA reads TGCGCCAGCGGACTGTCAACAGATACGCAGTATTTT.

This chain joins TRBV6-5 and TRBJ1-2, with D perhaps TRBD1 (5 bases). The CDR3 length is 15 residues. The germline gives CDR1 MNHEY, CDR2 SVGAGI. Trimming pared 5 bases from V and 2 bases from J, leaving 15 bases between. The CDR3 sequence: CASSRASGVNYGYTF. The CDR3 DNA reads as TGTGCCAGCAGTCGTGCCTCGGGGGTGAACTATGGCTACACCTTC.

CDR3 coding DNA: TGCGCCAGCAGTGGACAGGGTCCACGAGAGACCCAGTACTTC. Its protein product is CASSGQGPRETQYF. This sequence joins TRBV5-1 and TRBJ2-5; 8 bases align to TRBD1. Trimming took 5 bases from V and 4 from J; bases not matched to a gene: 7. The germline gives CDR1 SGHRS, CDR2 YFSETQ. The CDR3 is 14 amino acids. The variable domain in full, completed from reference TRBV5-1 and TRBJ2-5, reads KAGVTQTPRYLIKTRGQQVTLSCSPISGHRSVSWYQQTPGQGLQFLFEYFSETQRNKGNFPGRFSGRQFSNSRSEMNVSTLELGDSALYLCASSGQGPRETQYFGPGTRLLVL.